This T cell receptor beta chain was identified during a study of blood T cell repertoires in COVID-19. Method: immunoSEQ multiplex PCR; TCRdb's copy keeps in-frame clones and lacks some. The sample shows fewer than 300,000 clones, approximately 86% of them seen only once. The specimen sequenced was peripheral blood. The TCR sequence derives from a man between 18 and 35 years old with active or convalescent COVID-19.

The CDR3 coding sequence is TGTGCCAGCAGCGACAGGGGACTATCAACTAATGAAAAACTGTTTTTT. Amino acid sequence: CASSDRGLSTNEKLFF. The chain has TRBV2 and TRBJ1-4, with 8 nucleotides matching TRBD1. CDR3 length equals 16 residues. J lost 0 bases, V lost 6 bases, and 6 bases had no gene match. CDR1 SNHLY and CDR2 FYNNEI come from the germline V gene.